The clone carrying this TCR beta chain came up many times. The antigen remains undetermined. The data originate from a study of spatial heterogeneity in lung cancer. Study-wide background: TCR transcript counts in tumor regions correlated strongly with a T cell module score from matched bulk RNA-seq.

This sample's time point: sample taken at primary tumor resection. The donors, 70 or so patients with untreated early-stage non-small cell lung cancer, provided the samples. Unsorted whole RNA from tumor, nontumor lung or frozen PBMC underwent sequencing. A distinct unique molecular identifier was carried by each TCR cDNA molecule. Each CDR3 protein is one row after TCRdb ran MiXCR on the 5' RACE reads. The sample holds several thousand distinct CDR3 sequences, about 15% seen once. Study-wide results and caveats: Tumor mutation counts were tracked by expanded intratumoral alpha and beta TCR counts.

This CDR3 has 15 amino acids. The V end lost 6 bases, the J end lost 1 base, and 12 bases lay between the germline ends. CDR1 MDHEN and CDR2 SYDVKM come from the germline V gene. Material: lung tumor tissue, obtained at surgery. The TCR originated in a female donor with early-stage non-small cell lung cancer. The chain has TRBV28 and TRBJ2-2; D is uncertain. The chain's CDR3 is CASRPTDQNTGELFF. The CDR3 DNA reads TGTGCCAGCAGACCTACCGATCAGAACACCGGGGAGCTGTTTTTT.